These 26 T cell receptor beta chains were all obtained from the same sample, sequenced in a study of beta chain features in type 1 diabetes. Sequencing targeted expressed TCRB transcripts, as all isolated RNA had been reverse transcribed. This table comes from immunoSEQ multiplex PCR, and its TCRdb copy is limited to in-frame clones, with some not included. This repertoire shows under 300,000 clones, 25% to 30% found once; its top ten account for approximately 4%. The sequenced material came from central memory CD4+ T cells from blood. Receptors were obtained from a man under 40 in good health.

V and J are TRBV6-1 and TRBJ2-7; D is unclear. The CDR3 is 15 residues long. The V end lost 6 bases, the J end lost 0 bases, and 15 bases lay between the germline ends. Germline-derived CDR1 and CDR2 are MNHNS and SASEGT. The CDR3 bases are TGTGCCAGCAGCTACGGACGGTCAAGCTCCTACGAGCAGTACTTC. It translates to CASSYGRSSSYEQYF.

This clone was seen more than once but under ten times. The CDR3 bases are TGTGCCTGGAGTGGCTTAGGGACAGGGGTGAACACTGAAGCTTTCTTT. The encoded protein is CAWSGLGTGVNTEAFF. This chain links TRBV30 with TRBJ1-1, with 10 bases lining up with TRBD1. The CDR3 is made up of 16 amino acids. V gave up 1 base and J gave up 0 bases; unmatched junction bases: 5. Germline V gene data show CDR1 as GTSNPN and CDR2 as SVGIG (reference sequence).

This rearrangement joins TRBV4-1 to TRBJ2-7; the D call may be TRBD1 or TRBD2 (5 bases each). This CDR3 has 16 residues. Germline CDR1 reads MGHRA; CDR2 reads YSYEKL. The V end was cut by 6 bases, the J end by 0 bases, with 18 bases between. For the CDR3, the DNA is TGCGCCAGCAGGGAAACCGGGACGGGGAGCTCCTACGAGCAGTACTTC. Its translation: CASRETGTGSSYEQYF.

This clone occurred a few times. CDR3 region: CSVISGSEQFF. The CDR3 DNA reads TGCAGCGTTATATCGGGTTCTGAGCAGTTCTTC. This chain joins TRBV29-1 and TRBJ2-1; no clear D gene. Per the germline V gene, CDR1 is SQVTM and CDR2 is ANQGSEA. The V gene lost 5 bases and the J gene lost 9 bases, with 11 bases spanning the gap. The CDR3 length is 11 residues.

The chain employs TRBV18 and TRBJ1-1; unclear D gene. Germline loops: CDR1 KGHSH, CDR2 LQKENI. V was cut by 3 bases and J by 2 bases, with 4 bases left in between. This CDR3 has 12 residues. CDR3 bases: TGTGCCAGCTCACCGGGAAACACTGAAGCTTTCTTT. Protein: CASSPGNTEAFF.

The chain has TRBV27 and TRBJ2-5; D is unresolved. Per germline, CDR1 MNHEY and CDR2 SMNVEV (reference sequence). The V and J ends lost 2 bases and 0 bases respectively, with 13 bases between them. This CDR3 region has 16 residues. In DNA, the CDR3 is TGTGCCAGCAGTTTAACGAGGTCTATTTACCAAGAGACCCAGTACTTC. Its translation: CASSLTRSIYQETQYF.

This clone has only a few counts. J is TRBJ1-1 and V is TRBV28, with D hard to call. Trimming cost V 7 bases and J 0 bases, with 9 bases left between them. The length of the CDR3 is 13 residues. CDR1 MDHEN and CDR2 SYDVKM come from the germline V gene. The DNA for the CDR3 is TGTGCCAGCATTGGCCCTTTGAACACTGAAGCTTTCTTT. It encodes CASIGPLNTEAFF.

Only a few counts were recorded for this clone. The rearrangement uses TRBV6-5 and TRBJ1-6; D gene uncertain. Between the trimmed V and J ends, which lost 5 bases and 12 bases, there was a span of 14 bases. The germline V gene encodes CDR1 MNHEY and CDR2 SVGAGI. The CDR3 totals 13 residues. The CDR3 here is CASSEQLAGPLHF. The DNA of the CDR3 is TGTGCCAGCAGTGAACAACTCGCGGGACCCCTCCACTTT.

This clone was detected many times. V is TRBV30 and J is TRBJ2-1; D is ambiguous. The CDR3 contains 15 residues. Germline lookup yields CDR1 GTSNPN and CDR2 SVGIG (reference sequence). V lost 2 bases, J lost 0 bases, and 11 bases lay in between. The CDR3 protein is CAWSSAPGSYNEQFF. The CDR3 DNA sequence: TGTGCCTGGAGTTCCGCCCCTGGCTCCTACAATGAGCAGTTCTTC.

This clone was observed a few times. CDR3 nucleotides: TGCGCCAGCAGCTCGGGACAAATCTACAATGAGCAGTTCTTC. Protein sequence: CASSSGQIYNEQFF. The rearrangement uses TRBV5-1 and TRBJ2-1; TRBD1 is a possible D gene (6 bases). Germline lookup yields CDR1 SGHRS and CDR2 YFSETQ. Trimming took 3 bases from V and 3 from J, leaving 10 bases between them. There are 14 residues in the CDR3.

The rearrangement uses TRBV15 and TRBJ2-7; 15 nucleotides match TRBD2. The CDR3 length is 17 residues. Germline V gene lookup returns CDR1 LNHNV and CDR2 YYDKDF (reference sequence). The V and J ends lost 5 bases and 2 bases, in that order; junction bases with no gene match: 7. CDR3 DNA: TGTGCCACCAGCCGGGGACTAGCGGGAGGAAACCCCTACGAGCAGTACTTC. The encoded protein is CATSRGLAGGNPYEQYF.

This chain connects TRBV20-1 to TRBJ2-7; D is uncertain. V gave up 2 bases and J gave up 3 bases, with 5 bases separating them. CDR1 is DFQATT and CDR2 is SNEGSKA in the germline V gene (reference sequence). The CDR3 sequence is 11 residues long. CDR3 protein: CSARHSYEQYF. The CDR3 DNA follows: TGCAGTGCTAGACACAGCTACGAGCAGTACTTC.

This rearrangement joins TRBV28 to TRBJ2-1; 8 nucleotides match TRBD2. V was clipped by 7 bases and J by 7 bases; unmatched bases: 6. The CDR3 is made up of 13 amino acids. Germline V gene lookup returns CDR1 MDHEN and CDR2 SYDVKM. The CDR3 protein is CASTGTSRNEQFF. As DNA, the CDR3 is TGTGCCAGCACCGGGACTAGTAGAAATGAGCAGTTCTTC.

The V and J genes are TRBV10-3 and TRBJ1-2; a weak D match, TRBD1 (5 bases). Germline CDR1 ENHRY, CDR2 SYGVKD. V was shortened by 6 bases and J by 5 bases, with 13 bases between the two germline ends. The CDR3 runs 13 residues. CDR3 in DNA: TGTGCCATCAGCCCCGGGACTGTTTATGGCTACACCTTC. Residues: CAISPGTVYGYTF.

This clone came up a few times. The chain combines TRBV6-5 with TRBJ2-2; TRBD1 is a possible D gene (6 bases). Germline CDR1 is MNHEY and CDR2 is SVGAGI. The germline V and J ends were trimmed by 8 bases and 7 bases, with 17 bases remaining between them. The CDR3 spans 14 residues. The CDR3 loop is CASRKQGTIGELFF. The CDR3 DNA follows: TGTGCCAGCCGGAAACAGGGAACTATCGGGGAGCTGTTTTTT.

The genes are TRBV15 and TRBJ1-6, with D possibly TRBD1 on 5 matching bases. Trimming took 1 base from V and 6 from J, leaving 10 bases between them. Germline lookup yields CDR1 LNHNV and CDR2 YYDKDF (reference sequence). The CDR3 is made up of 15 amino acids. The CDR3 spells CATSRGKGSNSPLHF. CDR3 nucleotide sequence: TGTGCCACCAGCAGAGGCAAGGGGAGTAATTCACCCCTCCACTTT.

This clone has a handful of counts. With a far larger clone one base away, a read error is the likely cause. This specimen includes other DNA sequences encoding the same CDR3. The J gene is TRBJ2-3, the V gene TRBV29-1; maybe TRBD1 (5 bases). This CDR3 comprises 14 residues. Trimming left V 5 bases short and J 0 bases short, with 12 bases between. Germline lookup yields CDR1 SQVTM and CDR2 ANQGSEA. This CDR3 reads CSVNRQPSTDTQYF. CDR3 nucleotides: TGCAGCGTTAACAGACAGCCTAGCACAGATACGCAGTATTTT.

This clone appeared a few times. The V gene is TRBV29-1, the J gene TRBJ2-6, with D unclear. Germline assignment: CDR1 SQVTM and CDR2 ANQGSEA. V gave up 6 bases and J gave up 4 bases, with 16 bases separating them. The length of the CDR3 is 15 residues. This chain's CDR3 is CSVTLRDGGANVLTF. Written as DNA, the CDR3 is TGCAGCGTCACCCTCAGAGATGGGGGGGCCAACGTCCTGACTTTC.

This chain links TRBV7-2 with TRBJ2-3; possibly TRBD1 for D (6 bases). CDR1 is SGHTA, CDR2 FQGNSA, per germline. This CDR3 has 15 residues. V lost 5 bases and J lost 6, with 18 bases in between. CDR3 bases: TGTGCCAGCAGCCAAACAAGGCAGGGGCGGGATACGCAGTATTTT. Protein sequence: CASSQTRQGRDTQYF.

This clone showed up just a few times. The V gene is TRBV18, the J gene TRBJ2-4; D uncertain. The V end lost 3 bases, the J end lost 0 bases, and 9 bases lay between the germline ends. The CDR3 is made up of 15 amino acids. Germline lookup yields CDR1 KGHSH and CDR2 LQKENI. The CDR3: CASSPTAQAKNIQYF. As DNA, the CDR3 is TGTGCCAGCTCACCTACTGCCCAAGCCAAAAACATTCAGTACTTC.

This clone was found a few times. The rearrangement joins TRBV30 to TRBJ2-6; TRBD1 agrees at 7 bases. V lost 0 bases to trimming and J lost 4 bases; unmatched junction nucleotides: 9. This CDR3 contains 17 residues. Germline CDR1 reads GTSNPN; CDR2 reads SVGIG (reference sequence). The CDR3, as DNA: TGTGCCTGGAGTGTAAATAGGGGGCGCCTCGGGGCCAACGTCCTGACTTTC. It specifies CAWSVNRGRLGANVLTF.

The CDR3 coding sequence is TGTGCCAGCAGCCAAGATTCGGGGGAGAGCACAGATACGCAGTATTTT. Amino acids: CASSQDSGESTDTQYF. V usage is TRBV4-2 and J usage is TRBJ2-3, with D perhaps TRBD2 (6 bases). The CDR3 is 16 residues long. Germline-derived CDR1 and CDR2 are LGHNA and YNFKEQ. The V and J ends lost 0 bases and 0 bases respectively, with 10 bases between them.

A few counts support this clone. The chain combines TRBV29-1 with TRBJ2-3; possibly TRBD1 for D (6 bases). This CDR3 has 14 amino acids. V lost 0 bases and J lost 5, with 12 bases in between. Germline loops: CDR1 SQVTM, CDR2 ANQGSEA. For the CDR3, the DNA is TGCAGCGTTGAAGAAGGCAGGGGAAGAGATACGCAGTATTTT. This translates into CSVEEGRGRDTQYF.

The chain couples TRBV7-9 to TRBJ2-1; D possibly matches TRBD1 or TRBD2 (5 bases each). Trimming removed 5 bases at V and 9 bases at J, with 17 bases between. This CDR3 has 14 amino acids. The germline V gene has CDR1 SEHNR and CDR2 FQNEAQ (reference sequence). CDR3 coding DNA: TGTGCCAGCAGCCCCCAGGCACAGGCGGGTGAGCAGTTCTTC. Encoded protein: CASSPQAQAGEQFF.

This sequence joins TRBV29-1 and TRBJ1-1; D is perhaps TRBD1 (6 bases). Germline loops: CDR1 SQVTM, CDR2 ANQGSEA. The CDR3 totals 14 residues. Trimming took 4 bases from V and 1 from J, leaving 13 bases between them. The CDR3 coding sequence is TGCAGCGTTGCGGGGGGCGGCGAGAACACTGAAGCTTTCTTT. This translates into CSVAGGGENTEAFF.

There are a few counts of this clone. A far larger clone lies a single base away; this is likely a read error. CDR3 residues: CASGHEGYAKNIQYF. CDR3 in DNA: TGCGCCAGCGGCCACGAGGGTTATGCCAAAAACATTCAGTACTTC. V usage is TRBV4-3 and J usage is TRBJ2-4; a weak D match, TRBD2 (5 bases). Germline CDR1 and CDR2: LGHNA and YSLEER. The CDR3 is 15 amino acids.